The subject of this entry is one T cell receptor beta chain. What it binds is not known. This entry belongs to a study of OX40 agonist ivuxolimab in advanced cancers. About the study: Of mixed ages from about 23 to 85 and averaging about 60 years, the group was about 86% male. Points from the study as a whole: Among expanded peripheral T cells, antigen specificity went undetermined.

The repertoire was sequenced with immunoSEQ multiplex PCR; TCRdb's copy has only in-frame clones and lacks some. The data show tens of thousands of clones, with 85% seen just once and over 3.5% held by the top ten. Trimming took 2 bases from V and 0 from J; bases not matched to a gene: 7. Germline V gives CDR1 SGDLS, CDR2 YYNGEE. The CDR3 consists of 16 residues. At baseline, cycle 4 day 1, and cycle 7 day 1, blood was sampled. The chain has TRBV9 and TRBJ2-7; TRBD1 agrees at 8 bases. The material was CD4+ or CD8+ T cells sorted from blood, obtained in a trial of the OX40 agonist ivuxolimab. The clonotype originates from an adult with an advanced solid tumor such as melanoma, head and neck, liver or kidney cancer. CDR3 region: CASSVAQGAPSYEQYF. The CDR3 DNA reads TGTGCCAGCAGCGTCGCCCAGGGGGCCCCCTCCTACGAGCAGTACTTC. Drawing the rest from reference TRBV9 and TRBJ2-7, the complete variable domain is DSGVTQTPKHLITATGQRVTLRCSPRSGDLSVYWYQQSLDQGLQFLIQYYNGEERAKGNILERFSAQQFPDLHSELNLSSLELGDSALYFCASSVAQGAPSYEQYFGPGTRLTVT.